These 20 T cell receptor beta chains were sequenced from one sample in a study of blood T cell repertoires in COVID-19. Produced via immunoSEQ multiplex PCR; TCRdb's table is partial and in-frame only. The data hold fewer than 250,000 clones, with 70% to 90% observed a single time. Sequences were obtained from peripheral blood. The receptors derive from a woman aged 40 to 49 who had recovered from COVID-19.

This clone was recorded only once. The gene calls are TRBV7-2 and TRBJ2-3; a possible D gene is TRBD2 (5 bases). V lost 1 base to trimming and J lost 3 bases, with 5 bases between them. CDR1 is SGHTA and CDR2 is FQGNSA in the germline V gene. This CDR3 is 13 amino acids long. The CDR3 DNA reads as TGTGCCAGCAGCTTAGGAGGGACAGATACGCAGTATTTT. Encoded protein: CASSLGGTDTQYF.

Only one count was recorded for this clone. The chain recombines TRBV29-1 with TRBJ1-5, with 7 positions matching TRBD1. This CDR3 comprises 15 residues. Germline trimming cut 7 bases from V and 5 bases from J; bases unmatched to any gene: 14. Germline lookup yields CDR1 SQVTM and CDR2 ANQGSEA. The CDR3 DNA reads as TGCAGCGCACTGACAGGGAACGGTTTTGATCAGCCCCAGCATTTT. This translates into CSALTGNGFDQPQHF.

This chain links TRBV3-1 (or the pseudogene TRBV3-2) with TRBJ2-7; perhaps TRBD2 as D (6 bases). V was cut by 4 bases and J by 3 bases, with 10 bases left in between. Germline V gene lookup returns CDR1 LGHDT and CDR2 YNNKEL (reference sequence). The CDR3 runs to 13 residues. The CDR3 region has the DNA TGTGCCAGCAGCCCTGGGGGACTCTACGAGCAGTACTTC. Protein: CASSPGGLYEQYF.

The V call is TRBV27, the J call TRBJ1-6; a possible D gene is TRBD1 (6 bases). The CDR3 sequence is 13 residues long. Between the trimmed V and J ends, which lost 9 bases and 8 bases, there was a span of 14 bases. Germline V gene data show CDR1 as MNHEY and CDR2 as SMNVEV (reference sequence). DNA of the CDR3: TGTGCCAGTTCCGGGACACCCGATTCACCCCTCCACTTT. It encodes CASSGTPDSPLHF.

This clone was counted at least ten times. V usage is TRBV2 and J usage is TRBJ2-7, with D perhaps TRBD1 (5 bases). This CDR3 has 12 amino acids. V was cut by 3 bases and J by 4 bases, with 7 bases left in between. Germline V gives CDR1 SNHLY, CDR2 FYNNEI. CDR3 coding DNA: TGTGCCAGCAGTGAGCAGGGATACGAGCAGTACTTC. It codes for CASSEQGYEQYF.

The V and J genes are TRBV3-1 (or the pseudogene TRBV3-2) and TRBJ1-1, with D maybe TRBD1 (5 bases). Germline lookup yields CDR1 LGHDT and CDR2 YNNKEL (reference sequence). The CDR3 consists of 14 residues. V lost 2 bases, J lost 1 base, and 8 bases lay in between. The CDR3 loop is CASSQSDRNTEAFF. DNA for the CDR3: TGTGCCAGCAGCCAATCAGACAGGAACACTGAAGCTTTCTTT.

The rearrangement links TRBV27 to TRBJ2-6; D is possibly TRBD2 (7 bases). The germline V and J ends were trimmed by 3 bases and 4 bases, with 19 bases remaining between them. Germline V gene data show CDR1 as MNHEY and CDR2 as SMNVEV (reference sequence). The CDR3 loop spans 18 amino acids. The CDR3 reads CASSFLLKGGPGANVLTF. As DNA, the CDR3 is TGTGCCAGCAGTTTCTTGCTGAAGGGGGGGCCCGGGGCCAACGTCCTGACTTTC.

The sample holds many counts of this clone. This chain connects TRBV6-5 to TRBJ2-5; D perhaps matches TRBD1 (5 bases). Trimming took off 0 bases at V and 2 bases at J, with 10 bases between the two ends. This CDR3 is 15 amino acids long. Looked up from germline, CDR1 is MNHEY and CDR2 is SVGAGI. Here the CDR3 DNA reads TGTGCCAGCAGTTACTCTCAGGGTTTTCAAGAGACCCAGTACTTC. This gives the protein CASSYSQGFQETQYF.

The chain is built from TRBV3-1 (or the pseudogene TRBV3-2) and TRBJ1-1; the D is unclear. V lost 0 bases, J lost 3 bases, and 8 bases lay in between. This CDR3 comprises 14 residues. Germline V gene data show CDR1 as LGHDT and CDR2 as YNNKEL (reference sequence). In DNA, the CDR3 is TGTGCCAGCAGCCAAGACGAGAGATACACTGAAGCTTTCTTT. This encodes CASSQDERYTEAFF.

The rearrangement uses TRBV30 and TRBJ1-4; 7 bases map to TRBD1. V trimming: 1 base; J trimming: 7 bases; junction bases outside the gene matches: 15. Germline CDR1 reads GTSNPN; CDR2 reads SVGIG (reference sequence). The CDR3 runs to 17 residues. The CDR3 loop is CAWSDNRGGVLVEKLFF. The CDR3 DNA follows: TGTGCCTGGAGTGATAACAGGGGTGGGGTGTTGGTTGAAAAACTGTTTTTT.

This chain connects TRBV4-2 to TRBJ2-7; 9 nucleotides agree with TRBD2. The ends lost 4 bases at V and 5 bases at J; junction bases unmatched: 15. CDR3 size: 17 residues. Germline V lookup: CDR1 LGHNA, CDR2 YNFKEQ. CDR3 sequence (DNA): TGTGCCAGCAGCCCGAACCCCGACGGGACTAGCCTCCACGAGCAGTACTTC. As protein: CASSPNPDGTSLHEQYF.

V and J are TRBV30 and TRBJ2-1, with 13 bases lining up with TRBD2. The CDR3 contains 13 residues. CDR1 is GTSNPN and CDR2 is SVGIG in the germline V gene (reference sequence). Trimming cost V 7 bases and J 9 bases; bases outside gene matches: 6. The CDR3 reads CASGLAGISEQFF. DNA for the CDR3: TGTGCCTCGGGACTAGCGGGAATAAGTGAGCAGTTCTTC.

The V and J genes are TRBV10-1 and TRBJ1-6; weak D call: TRBD1 (6 bases). Germline V CDR1 and CDR2: WNHNN, SYGVQD (reference sequence). The germline V and J ends were trimmed by 7 bases and 9 bases, with 16 bases remaining between them. CDR3 length: 14 residues. CDR3: CASINTGIISPLHF. The CDR3 nucleotides read TGCGCCAGCATCAACACAGGGATTATTTCACCCCTCCACTTT.

In this sample, this clone turned up a few times. The rearrangement joins TRBV7-6 to TRBJ2-7; TRBD2 agrees at 8 bases. The J segment lost 4 bases and the V segment lost 0 bases, leaving 5 bases of the junction unmatched. CDR3 length equals 15 residues. The germline gives CDR1 SGHVS, CDR2 FNYEAQ. The CDR3 protein is CASSLAARGVYEQYF. The DNA for the CDR3 is TGTGCCAGCAGCTTAGCCGCGCGGGGGGTTTACGAGCAGTACTTC. Full variable domain (missing parts from reference TRBV7-6 and TRBJ2-7): GAGVSQSPRYKVTKRGQDVALRCDPISGHVSLYWYRQALGQGPEFLTYFNYEAQQDKSGLPNDRFSAERPEGSISTLTIQRTEQRDSAMYRCASSLAARGVYEQYFGPGTRLTVT.

V usage is TRBV18 and J usage is TRBJ2-7; possibly TRBD2 for D (5 bases). Between the trimmed V and J ends, which lost 5 bases and 0 bases, there was a span of 8 bases. From germline, CDR1 is KGHSH and CDR2 LQKENI. The CDR3 runs to 13 residues. The CDR3 DNA reads as TGTGCCAGCTCAGACGGGATCTCCTACGAGCAGTACTTC. This translates into CASSDGISYEQYF.

The CDR3: CASSPGLAGEVGSYNEQFF. The CDR3, as DNA: TGCGCCAGCAGCCCAGGACTAGCGGGAGAGGTTGGATCCTACAATGAGCAGTTCTTC. This chain uses TRBV5-1 with TRBJ2-1; 13 bases agree with TRBD2. The J segment lost 1 base and the V segment lost 4 bases, leaving 11 bases of the junction unmatched. Germline CDR1 reads SGHRS; CDR2 reads YFSETQ. CDR3 size: 19 residues.

The gene calls are TRBV10-2 and TRBJ1-1, with D possibly matching TRBD1 (5 bases). The CDR3 has 12 residues. Germline loops: CDR1 WSHSY, CDR2 SAAADI. Deletions cut 0 bases from V and 6 bases from J, with 5 bases between. This CDR3 is CASSESGPEAFF. In DNA, the CDR3 is TGCGCCAGCAGTGAGTCGGGGCCTGAAGCTTTCTTT.

V usage is TRBV15 and J usage is TRBJ1-3, with D tentatively TRBD1 (6 bases). The CDR3 consists of 17 residues. The V gene lost 0 bases and the J gene lost 2 bases, with 14 bases spanning the gap. Germline assignment: CDR1 LNHNV and CDR2 YYDKDF (reference sequence). The CDR3 loop reads CATSRDRRGAAGNTIYF. The CDR3 DNA reads TGTGCCACCAGCAGAGACCGGCGGGGGGCGGCTGGAAACACCATATATTTT.

The chain employs TRBV16 and TRBJ2-7, with D tentatively TRBD2 (6 bases). Germline V lookup: CDR1 KGHSY, CDR2 FQNENV. The V gene lost 4 bases and the J gene lost 5 bases, with 18 bases spanning the gap. This CDR3 comprises 15 residues. The CDR3 here is CASSPGLQKVHEQYF. The CDR3 DNA reads as TGTGCCAGCAGCCCCGGACTACAAAAAGTCCACGAGCAGTACTTC.

This chain uses TRBV19 with TRBJ1-5, with D maybe TRBD1 (6 bases). The germline V gene encodes CDR1 LNHDA and CDR2 SQIVND (reference sequence). The CDR3 has 14 amino acids. V dropped 8 bases and J dropped 3 bases, with 14 bases sitting between them. The CDR3 sequence: CASSPDRNNQPQHF. The CDR3 nucleotides read TGTGCCAGTTCTCCCGACAGGAACAATCAGCCCCAGCATTTT. Filled out from reference TRBV19 and TRBJ1-5, the complete variable domain reads DGGITQSPKYLFRKEGQNVTLSCEQNLNHDAMYWYRQDPGQGLRLIYYSQIVNDFQKGDIAEGYSVSREKKESFPLTVTSAQKNPTAFYLCASSPDRNNQPQHFGDGTRLSIL.